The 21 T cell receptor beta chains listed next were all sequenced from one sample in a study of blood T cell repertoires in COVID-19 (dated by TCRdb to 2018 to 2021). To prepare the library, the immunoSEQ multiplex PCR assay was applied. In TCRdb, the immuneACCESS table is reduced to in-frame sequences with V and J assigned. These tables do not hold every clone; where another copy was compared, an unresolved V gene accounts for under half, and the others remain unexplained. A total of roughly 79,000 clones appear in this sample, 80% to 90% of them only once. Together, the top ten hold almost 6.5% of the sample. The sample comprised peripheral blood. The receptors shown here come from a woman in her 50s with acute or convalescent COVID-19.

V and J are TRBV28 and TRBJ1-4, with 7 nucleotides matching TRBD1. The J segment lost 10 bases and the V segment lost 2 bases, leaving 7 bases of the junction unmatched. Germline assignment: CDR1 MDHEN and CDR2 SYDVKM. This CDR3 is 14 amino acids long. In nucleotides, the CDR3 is TGTGCCAGCAGTTTAACGACAGGGTCGAGAAAACTGTTTTTT. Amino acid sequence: CASSLTTGSRKLFF.

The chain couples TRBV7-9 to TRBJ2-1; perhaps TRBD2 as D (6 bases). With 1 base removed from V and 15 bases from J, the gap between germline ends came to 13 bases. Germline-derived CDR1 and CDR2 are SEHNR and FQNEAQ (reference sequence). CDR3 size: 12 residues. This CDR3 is CASSLDTGVRFF. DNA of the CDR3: TGTGCCAGCAGCTTAGATACGGGAGTGAGGTTCTTC.

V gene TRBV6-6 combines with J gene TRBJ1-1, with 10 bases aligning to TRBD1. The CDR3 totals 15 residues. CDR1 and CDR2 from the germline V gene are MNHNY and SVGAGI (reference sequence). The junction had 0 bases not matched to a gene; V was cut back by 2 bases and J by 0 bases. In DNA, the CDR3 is TGTGCCAGCAGTTACGGGACAGGGGTGAACACTGAAGCTTTCTTT. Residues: CASSYGTGVNTEAFF.

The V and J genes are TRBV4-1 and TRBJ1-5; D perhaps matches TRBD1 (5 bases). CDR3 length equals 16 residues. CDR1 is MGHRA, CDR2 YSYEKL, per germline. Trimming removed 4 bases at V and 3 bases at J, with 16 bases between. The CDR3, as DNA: TGCGCCAGCAGCCTATCTCACACGGGACTCAATCAGCCCCAGCATTTT. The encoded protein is CASSLSHTGLNQPQHF.

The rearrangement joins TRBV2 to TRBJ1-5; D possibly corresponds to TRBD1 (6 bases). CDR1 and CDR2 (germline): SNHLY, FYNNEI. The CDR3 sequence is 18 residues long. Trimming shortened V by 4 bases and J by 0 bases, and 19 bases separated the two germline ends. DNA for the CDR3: TGTGCCAGCAGTGTTGTCAGGGGCGCTTTGTATAGCAATCAGCCCCAGCATTTT. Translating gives CASSVVRGALYSNQPQHF.

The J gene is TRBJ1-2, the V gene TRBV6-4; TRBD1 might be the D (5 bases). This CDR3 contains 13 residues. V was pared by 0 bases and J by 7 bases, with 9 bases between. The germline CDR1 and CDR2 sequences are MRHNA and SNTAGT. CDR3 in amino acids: CASSDSPGFGYTF. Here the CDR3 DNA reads TGTGCCAGCAGTGACTCGCCAGGGTTTGGCTACACCTTC.

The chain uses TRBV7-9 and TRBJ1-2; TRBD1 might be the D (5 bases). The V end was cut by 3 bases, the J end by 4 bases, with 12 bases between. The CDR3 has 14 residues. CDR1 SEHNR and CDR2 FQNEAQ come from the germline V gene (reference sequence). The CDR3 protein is CASSLGQGFYGYTF. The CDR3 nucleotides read TGTGCCAGCAGCTTGGGGCAGGGTTTCTATGGCTACACCTTC.

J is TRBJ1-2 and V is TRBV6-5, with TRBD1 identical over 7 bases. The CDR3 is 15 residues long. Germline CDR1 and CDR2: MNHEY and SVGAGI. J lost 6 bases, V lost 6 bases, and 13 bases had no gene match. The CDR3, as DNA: TGTGCCAGCAGCAGGGGGTTCAGCTACTCTCATGGCTACACCTTC. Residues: CASSRGFSYSHGYTF.

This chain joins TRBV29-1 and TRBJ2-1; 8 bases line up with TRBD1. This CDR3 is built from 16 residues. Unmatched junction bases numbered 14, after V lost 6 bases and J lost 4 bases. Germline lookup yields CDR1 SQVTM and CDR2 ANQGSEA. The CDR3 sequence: CSVSGSRGRRYNEQFF. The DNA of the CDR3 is TGCAGCGTGTCAGGGTCCAGGGGGCGACGGTACAATGAGCAGTTCTTC.

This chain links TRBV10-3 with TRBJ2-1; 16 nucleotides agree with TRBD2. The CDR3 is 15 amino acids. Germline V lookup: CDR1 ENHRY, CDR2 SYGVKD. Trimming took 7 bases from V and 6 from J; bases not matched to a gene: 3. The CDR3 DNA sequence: TGTGCCATCAAAGGGACTAGCGGGAGGGCCAATGAGCAGTTCTTC. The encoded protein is CAIKGTSGRANEQFF.

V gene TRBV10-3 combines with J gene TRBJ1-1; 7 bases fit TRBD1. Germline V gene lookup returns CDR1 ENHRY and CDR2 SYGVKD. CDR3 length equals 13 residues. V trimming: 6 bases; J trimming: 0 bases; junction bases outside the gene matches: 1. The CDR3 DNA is TGTGCCATCAGGGGGACAGTGAACACTGAAGCTTTCTTT. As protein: CAIRGTVNTEAFF.

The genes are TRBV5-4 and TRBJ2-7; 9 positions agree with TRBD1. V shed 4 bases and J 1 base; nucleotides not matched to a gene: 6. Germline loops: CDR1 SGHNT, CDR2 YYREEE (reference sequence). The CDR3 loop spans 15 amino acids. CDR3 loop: CASSRGQGRSYEQYF. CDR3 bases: TGTGCCAGCAGCCGGGGACAGGGAAGGTCCTACGAGCAGTACTTC.

The CDR3 region is CASSPLVTGGTGELFF. Written as DNA, the CDR3 is TGCGCCAGCAGCCCCCTGGTAACAGGGGGCACCGGGGAGCTGTTTTTT. This chain links TRBV5-1 with TRBJ2-2, with 8 nucleotides matching TRBD1. This CDR3 has 16 amino acids. V was clipped by 4 bases and J by 4 bases; unmatched bases: 9. The germline gives CDR1 SGHRS, CDR2 YFSETQ.

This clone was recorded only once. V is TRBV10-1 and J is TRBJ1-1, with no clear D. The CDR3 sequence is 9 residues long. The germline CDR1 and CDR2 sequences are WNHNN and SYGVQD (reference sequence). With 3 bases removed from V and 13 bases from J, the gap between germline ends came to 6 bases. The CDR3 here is CASSDLNFF. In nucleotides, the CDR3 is TGCGCCAGCAGTGATTTAAATTTCTTT.

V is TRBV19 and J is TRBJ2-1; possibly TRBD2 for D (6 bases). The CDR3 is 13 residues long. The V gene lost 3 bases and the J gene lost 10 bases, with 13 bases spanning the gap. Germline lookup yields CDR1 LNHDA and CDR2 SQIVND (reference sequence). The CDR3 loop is CASSIGTLGEQFF. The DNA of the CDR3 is TGTGCCAGTAGTATCGGGACTCTCGGGGAGCAGTTCTTC.

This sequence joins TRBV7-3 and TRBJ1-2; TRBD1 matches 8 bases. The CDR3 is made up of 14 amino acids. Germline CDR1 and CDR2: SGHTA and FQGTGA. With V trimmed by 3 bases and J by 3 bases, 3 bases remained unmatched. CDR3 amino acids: CASSLTGDDYGYTF. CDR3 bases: TGTGCCAGCAGCTTGACAGGGGACGACTATGGCTACACCTTC.

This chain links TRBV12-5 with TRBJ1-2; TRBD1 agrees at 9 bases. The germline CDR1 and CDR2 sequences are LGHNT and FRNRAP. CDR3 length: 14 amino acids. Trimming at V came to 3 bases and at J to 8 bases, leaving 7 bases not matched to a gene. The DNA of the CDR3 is TGTGCTAGTGGTTTTGGGGACAGGGAAGGGGGCTACACCTTC. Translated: CASGFGDREGGYTF.

The CDR3 is CASSLQGGSTEAFF. As DNA, the CDR3 is TGTGCCAGCAGCTTACAGGGAGGCAGCACTGAAGCTTTCTTT. The chain uses TRBV27 and TRBJ1-1; D is perhaps TRBD1 (6 bases). Germline V gene data show CDR1 as MNHEY and CDR2 as SMNVEV (reference sequence). CDR3 length equals 14 residues. The V end lost 6 bases, the J end lost 4 bases, and 15 bases lay between the germline ends.

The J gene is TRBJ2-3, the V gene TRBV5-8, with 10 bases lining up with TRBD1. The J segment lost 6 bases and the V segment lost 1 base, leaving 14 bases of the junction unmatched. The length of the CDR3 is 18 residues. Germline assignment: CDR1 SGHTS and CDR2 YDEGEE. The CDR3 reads CASSLLGVGTGAGDTQYF. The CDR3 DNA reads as TGTGCCAGCAGCTTGTTGGGCGTCGGGACAGGGGCAGGTGATACGCAGTATTTT.

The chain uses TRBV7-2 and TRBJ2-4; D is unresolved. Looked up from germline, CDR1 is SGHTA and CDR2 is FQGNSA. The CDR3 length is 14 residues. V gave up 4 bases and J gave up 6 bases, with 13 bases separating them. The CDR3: CASSSTPTVNIQYF. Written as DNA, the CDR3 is TGTGCCAGCAGCTCAACTCCAACAGTAAACATTCAGTACTTC.

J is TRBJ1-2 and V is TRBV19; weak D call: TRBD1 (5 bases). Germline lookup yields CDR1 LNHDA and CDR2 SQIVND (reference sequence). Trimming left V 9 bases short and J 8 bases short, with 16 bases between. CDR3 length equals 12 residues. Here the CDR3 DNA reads TGTGCCAGCCTGAGCCGGGACTCGGGCTACACCTTC. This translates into CASLSRDSGYTF.